The 21 T cell receptor beta chains listed next were all sequenced from one sample in a study of blood T cell repertoires in COVID-19. TCRdb's copy holds only in-frame clones and misses some; the assay was immunoSEQ multiplex PCR. The table shows some 50,000 clones, with under 85% occurring only once. Sequenced material: peripheral blood. These receptors all stem from a human donor in a cohort sampled during active COVID-19.

V usage is TRBV7-9 and J usage is TRBJ1-2, with 7 bases that match TRBD1. J gave up 3 bases and V 4 bases, and 2 bases lay outside the gene matches. The CDR3 runs 13 residues. Germline V gene lookup returns CDR1 SEHNR and CDR2 FQNEAQ (reference sequence). The CDR3 DNA follows: TGTGCCAGCAGCTCCGGGACAGACTATGGCTACACCTTC. Residues: CASSSGTDYGYTF.

The sample holds one count of this clone. The rearrangement joins TRBV11-2 to TRBJ2-3; no clear D gene. This CDR3 region has 12 residues. Between the trimmed V and J ends, which lost 5 bases and 2 bases, there was a span of 5 bases. Per the germline V gene, CDR1 is SGHAT and CDR2 is FQNNGV. CDR3 sequence: CASSSNTDTQYF. CDR3 sequence (DNA): TGTGCCAGCAGCAGCAACACAGATACGCAGTATTTT.

The J gene is TRBJ2-5, the V gene TRBV3-1 (or the pseudogene TRBV3-2); 8 bases align to TRBD2. Germline V gives CDR1 LGHDT, CDR2 YNNKEL (reference sequence). The CDR3 totals 18 residues. The J segment lost 1 base and the V segment lost 4 bases, leaving 14 bases of the junction unmatched. CDR3: CASSPTGGGSGGQETQYF. CDR3 coding DNA: TGTGCCAGCAGCCCGACGGGGGGGGGTAGCGGCGGCCAAGAGACCCAGTACTTC.

The chain is built from TRBV6-2 or TRBV6-3 and TRBJ1-1, with D tentatively TRBD1 (5 bases). This CDR3 comprises 15 residues. Germline V CDR1 and CDR2: MNHEY, SVGEGT. V shed 6 bases and J shed 1 base, with 15 bases lying between them. The CDR3 region has the DNA TGTGCCAGCAGCTGGGGGAGGTTTCGGAACACTGAAGCTTTCTTT. Translation gives CASSWGRFRNTEAFF.

This chain uses TRBV27 with TRBJ1-2; 9 bases fit TRBD1. CDR1 is MNHEY, CDR2 SMNVEV, per germline (reference sequence). The CDR3 loop spans 14 amino acids. The V and J ends lost 5 bases and 2 bases, in that order; junction bases with no gene match: 3. CDR3 in amino acids: CASSPDRGNYGYTF. Written as DNA, the CDR3 is TGTGCCAGCAGTCCGGACAGGGGCAACTATGGCTACACCTTC.

The chain is built from TRBV18 and TRBJ2-7; D is perhaps TRBD2 (6 bases). The CDR3 consists of 15 residues. V lost 3 bases, J lost 6 bases, and 18 bases lay in between. Germline values: CDR1 KGHSH, CDR2 LQKENI. The CDR3 bases are TGTGCCAGCTCACCCATTGGGGGGAGCTATGGCGAGCAGTACTTC. Its protein product is CASSPIGGSYGEQYF. Together with reference TRBV18 and TRBJ2-7, the CDR3 gives the full variable domain: NAGVMQNPRHLVRRRGQEARLRCSPMKGHSHVYWYRQLPEEGLKFMVYLQKENIIDESGMPKERFSAEFPKEGPSILRIQQVVRGDSAAYFCASSPIGGSYGEQYFGPGTRLTVT.

The chain has TRBV2 and TRBJ2-1; D might be TRBD1 (6 bases). This CDR3 region has 13 residues. V lost 6 bases and J 8 bases, leaving 14 bases between the germline ends. CDR1 is SNHLY, CDR2 FYNNEI, per germline. CDR3 in amino acids: CASRMEQGHEQFF. CDR3 in DNA: TGTGCCAGCAGGATGGAACAGGGTCATGAGCAGTTCTTC. Filled out from reference TRBV2 and TRBJ2-1, the complete variable domain reads EPEVTQTPSHQVTQMGQEVILRCVPISNHLYFYWYRQILGQKVEFLVSFYNNEISEKSEIFDDQFSVERPDGSNFTLKIRSTKLEDSAMYFCASRMEQGHEQFFGPGTRLTVL.

The rearrangement links TRBV6-2 or TRBV6-3 to TRBJ2-7, with 15 bases fitting TRBD2. Per the germline V gene, CDR1 is MNHEY and CDR2 is SVGEGT. The J segment lost 7 bases and the V segment lost 2 bases, leaving 3 bases of the junction unmatched. This CDR3 region has 15 residues. The CDR3 sequence is CASSYGTSGRREQYF. As DNA, the CDR3 is TGTGCCAGCAGTTACGGGACTAGCGGGAGGAGGGAGCAGTACTTC.

The chain combines TRBV6-4 with TRBJ2-3; tentatively, D is TRBD1 (8 bases). Germline loops: CDR1 MRHNA, CDR2 SNTAGT. The CDR3 runs to 14 residues. V was pared by 3 bases and J by 8 bases, with 15 bases between. The CDR3 is CASSDTGGAGTQYF. CDR3 bases: TGTGCCAGCAGTGATACAGGGGGGGCCGGTACGCAGTATTTT.

V usage is TRBV30 and J usage is TRBJ1-5; TRBD1 aligns across 7 bases. The V and J ends lost 3 bases and 4 bases, in that order; junction bases with no gene match: 9. The CDR3 loop spans 15 amino acids. Germline V gene lookup returns CDR1 GTSNPN and CDR2 SVGIG (reference sequence). This chain's CDR3 is CAWRSGGSLNQPQHF. The CDR3 DNA reads TGTGCCTGGAGGTCAGGGGGTTCTTTAAATCAGCCCCAGCATTTT.

Details on this clone: One junction end disagrees with the germline gene, perhaps due to a read error. The V call is TRBV14, the J call TRBJ1-1; TRBD1 matches at 7 bases. There are 14 residues in the CDR3. Germline V CDR1 and CDR2: SGHDN, FVKESK. CDR3 sequence: CASSPLGQQTSFLF. For the CDR3, the DNA is TGTGCCAGCAGCCCTCTGGGACAGCAGACCAGTTTTCTCTTT.

This chain connects TRBV19 to TRBJ1-5; 9 nucleotides line up with TRBD1. Germline assignment: CDR1 LNHDA and CDR2 SQIVND (reference sequence). With V trimmed by 5 bases and J by 5 bases, 10 bases remained unmatched. The CDR3 runs to 16 residues. Here the CDR3 DNA reads TGTGCCAGTAGTCCCCGGGACAGGGTCGGATATCAGCCCCAGCATTTT. Amino acid sequence: CASSPRDRVGYQPQHF.

CDR3 amino acids: CASSFHVFEAFF. The CDR3 DNA is TGCGCCAGCAGTTTTCATGTTTTTGAAGCTTTCTTT. The V call is TRBV10-2, the J call TRBJ1-1; D ambiguous. The CDR3 runs 12 residues. Trimming took off 5 bases at V and 7 bases at J, with 11 bases between the two ends. Germline V gene data show CDR1 as WSHSY and CDR2 as SAAADI.

This chain uses TRBV2 with TRBJ1-5, with D uncertain. Germline CDR1 and CDR2: SNHLY and FYNNEI. CDR3 length: 14 residues. V was cut by 6 bases and J by 7 bases, with 16 bases left in between. CDR3: CASRERGMGQPQHF. The CDR3 DNA sequence: TGTGCCAGCAGGGAAAGAGGGATGGGGCAGCCCCAGCATTTT.

The chain carries TRBV6-5 and TRBJ1-4; maybe TRBD1 (6 bases). Trimming shortened V by 7 bases and J by 6 bases, and 15 bases separated the two germline ends. Germline V CDR1 and CDR2: MNHEY, SVGAGI. This CDR3 is 14 amino acids long. This chain's CDR3 is CASTWTVRDEKLFF. The DNA of the CDR3 is TGTGCCAGCACCTGGACAGTCCGTGATGAAAAACTGTTTTTT.

This clone was counted once. The rearrangement links TRBV19 to TRBJ1-2; D gene uncertain. CDR3 length equals 14 residues. V dropped 5 bases and J dropped 7 bases, with 17 bases sitting between them. The germline V gene encodes CDR1 LNHDA and CDR2 SQIVND (reference sequence). For the CDR3, the DNA is TGTGCCAGTAGTGTCAGGTCACCAGAAGGTGGCTACACCTTC. Encoded protein: CASSVRSPEGGYTF.

J is TRBJ1-3 and V is TRBV11-2, with D possibly TRBD1 on 5 matching bases. V was shortened by 2 bases and J by 4 bases, with 15 bases between the two germline ends. This CDR3 region has 16 residues. Germline CDR1 SGHAT, CDR2 FQNNGV. CDR3 region: CASSLLGGSSGNTIYF. The CDR3 DNA reads TGTGCCAGCAGCTTATTGGGGGGGTCTTCGGGAAACACCATATATTTT.

By frequency in the sample, this clone is medium-sized. This chain uses TRBV27 with TRBJ2-1; possible D gene TRBD2, 6 bases. The CDR3 totals 15 residues. Germline V gene sequence: CDR1 MNHEY, CDR2 SMNVEV (reference sequence). The ends were cut back, 8 bases at V and 0 bases at J, with 14 bases in the middle. CDR3 DNA sequence: TGTGCCAGCTTTAGCGGATTAAGCTCCTACAATGAGCAGTTCTTC. Its translation is CASFSGLSSYNEQFF.

The chain is built from TRBV6-5 and TRBJ1-3; 7 bases map to TRBD1. The CDR3 runs to 16 residues. Germline loops: CDR1 MNHEY, CDR2 SVGAGI. J lost 1 base, V lost 4 bases, and 7 bases had no gene match. CDR3 residues: CASSSRQGRSGNTIYF. The CDR3 DNA sequence: TGTGCCAGCAGTTCCCGACAGGGAAGATCTGGAAACACCATATATTTT.

V and J are TRBV7-9 and TRBJ2-1; possibly TRBD1 for D (5 bases). Germline-derived CDR1 and CDR2 are SEHNR and FQNEAQ (reference sequence). The CDR3 contains 15 residues. The V end lost 5 bases, the J end lost 6 bases, and 17 bases lay between the germline ends. In nucleotides, the CDR3 is TGTGCCAGCAGCAAACAACGCAGTGGGGCCAATGAGCAGTTCTTC. This encodes CASSKQRSGANEQFF.

V is TRBV6-5 and J is TRBJ1-2; perhaps TRBD1 as D (5 bases). Trimming took 2 bases from V and 4 from J, leaving 14 bases between them. CDR3 length equals 15 residues. Germline values: CDR1 MNHEY, CDR2 SVGAGI. CDR3 sequence reads: CASSYQSGHAYGYTF. The CDR3 nucleotides read TGTGCCAGCAGTTACCAGTCAGGGCATGCCTATGGCTACACCTTC.